These 10 T cell receptor beta chains came from one sample sequenced in a study of blood T cell repertoires in COVID-19. Repertoires were generated with immunoSEQ multiplex PCR, while TCRdb's copy carries only in-frame clones and drops some. In the table there are 150,000 to 200,000 clones, just under 85% of which are singletons. Sequences were obtained from peripheral blood. The origin of the receptors is a human donor with acute or convalescent COVID-19. The donor label of this sample is uncertain.

This chain uses TRBV24-1 with TRBJ2-1; 7 bases match TRBD1. The V segment lost 3 bases and the J segment 0 bases; nucleotides outside the gene matches: 13. CDR1 and CDR2 (germline): KGHDR, SFDVKD. CDR3 size: 19 residues. CDR3 coding DNA: TGTGCCACCAGTGATCGATCAGTCCGGGACAGAAGCTCCTACAATGAGCAGTTCTTC. This encodes CATSDRSVRDRSSYNEQFF.

The rearrangement joins TRBV3-1 (or the pseudogene TRBV3-2) to TRBJ2-3, with no clear D. The germline CDR1 and CDR2 sequences are LGHDT and YNNKEL (reference sequence). This CDR3 is 14 amino acids long. With 0 bases removed from V and 2 bases from J, the gap between germline ends came to 6 bases. CDR3 sequence: CASSQDPNTDTQYF. In DNA, the CDR3 is TGTGCCAGCAGCCAAGACCCCAACACAGATACGCAGTATTTT.

The chain recombines TRBV2 with TRBJ2-7; 8 bases agree with TRBD1. From germline, CDR1 is SNHLY and CDR2 FYNNEI. V lost 9 bases to trimming and J lost 3 bases; unmatched junction nucleotides: 7. The CDR3 totals 13 residues. CDR3 DNA: TGTGCCAGGGGGCAAACAGGGGGCTACGAGCAGTACTTC. This translates into CARGQTGGYEQYF.

The chain uses TRBV6-2 or TRBV6-3 and TRBJ2-3; possible D gene TRBD2, 6 bases. The V and J ends lost 5 bases and 1 base respectively, with 10 bases between them. The CDR3 contains 14 residues. CDR1 and CDR2 (germline): MNHEY, SVGEGT. The CDR3 loop is CASSRDFRTDTQYF. CDR3 nucleotide sequence: TGTGCCAGCAGTAGGGACTTCCGCACAGATACGCAGTATTTT.

This clone was detected only a few times. V and J are TRBV27 and TRBJ2-5, with 9 bases aligning to TRBD1. With 2 bases clipped from V and 0 bases from J, the junction kept 4 bases outside the gene matches. The CDR3 consists of 16 residues. Germline CDR1 is MNHEY and CDR2 is SMNVEV (reference sequence). The CDR3 is CASSLVGTGNQETQYF. In DNA, the CDR3 is TGTGCCAGCAGTTTAGTGGGGACAGGGAACCAAGAGACCCAGTACTTC.

A word on this clone: A read error may account for a junction end that differs from germline. Other DNA sequences in this specimen translate into the identical CDR3. The chain uses TRBV5-5 and TRBJ1-5; TRBD1 matches at 9 bases. The germline V gene encodes CDR1 SGHKS and CDR2 YYEKEE (reference sequence). The CDR3 length is 15 residues. The CDR3 sequence: CASSLGQGVNQPQHF. In DNA form, the CDR3 reads TGTGCCAGCAGCTTGGGACAGGGGGTCAATCAGCCTCAGCATTTT.

This chain uses TRBV6-2 or TRBV6-3 with TRBJ1-5; TRBD1 is a possible D gene (5 bases). The V and J ends lost 4 bases and 5 bases respectively, with 9 bases between them. The CDR3 loop spans 13 amino acids. The germline CDR1 and CDR2 sequences are MNHEY and SVGEGT. CDR3 DNA sequence: TGTGCCAGCAGTTTCAGGGTTGATCAGCCCCAGCATTTT. It encodes CASSFRVDQPQHF.

This chain joins TRBV3-1 (or the pseudogene TRBV3-2) and TRBJ1-3, with TRBD1 matching over 9 bases. Germline V gene sequence: CDR1 LGHDT, CDR2 YNNKEL (reference sequence). This CDR3 is 14 amino acids long. The ends lost 4 bases at V and 5 bases at J; junction bases unmatched: 3. The CDR3 region has the DNA TGTGCCAGCAGCCTAGGGACAGGGAGAAACACCATATATTTT. The encoded protein is CASSLGTGRNTIYF.

This clone was seen only a few times. The rearrangement joins TRBV18 to TRBJ2-2; 11 nucleotides align to TRBD2. The CDR3 is made up of 20 amino acids. With V trimmed by 3 bases and J by 0 bases, 12 bases remained unmatched. Germline lookup yields CDR1 KGHSH and CDR2 LQKENI. Here the CDR3 DNA reads TGTGCCAGCTCACCGCCAAGGACTAGCGGGTATGGAGCGAACACCGGGGAGCTGTTTTTT. Translating gives CASSPPRTSGYGANTGELFF.

This chain connects TRBV7-9 to TRBJ1-3; TRBD1 is a possible D gene (5 bases). This CDR3 is built from 14 residues. V was pared by 4 bases and J by 2 bases, with 9 bases between. Germline V gene sequence: CDR1 SEHNR, CDR2 FQNEAQ (reference sequence). CDR3 in amino acids: CASSSRDPGNTIYF. DNA of the CDR3: TGTGCCAGCAGCTCCAGGGATCCTGGAAACACCATATATTTT.